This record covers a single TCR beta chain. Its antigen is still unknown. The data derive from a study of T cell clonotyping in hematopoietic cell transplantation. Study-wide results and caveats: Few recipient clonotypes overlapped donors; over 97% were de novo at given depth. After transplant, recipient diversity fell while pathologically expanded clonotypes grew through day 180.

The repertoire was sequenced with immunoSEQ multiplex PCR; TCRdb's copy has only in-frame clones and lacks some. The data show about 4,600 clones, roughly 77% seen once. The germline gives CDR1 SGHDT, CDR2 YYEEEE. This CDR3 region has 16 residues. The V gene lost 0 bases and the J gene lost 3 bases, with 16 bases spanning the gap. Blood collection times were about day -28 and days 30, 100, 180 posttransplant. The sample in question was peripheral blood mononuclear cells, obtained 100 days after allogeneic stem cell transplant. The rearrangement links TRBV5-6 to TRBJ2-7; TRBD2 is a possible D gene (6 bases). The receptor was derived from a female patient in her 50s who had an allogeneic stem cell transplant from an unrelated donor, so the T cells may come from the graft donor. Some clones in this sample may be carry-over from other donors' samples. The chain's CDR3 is CASSLGGIAKFYEQYF. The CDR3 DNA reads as TGTGCCAGCAGCTTGGGCGGGATCGCAAAATTCTACGAGCAGTACTTC.